Listed below are T cell receptor beta chains from one sample, sequenced in a study of T cell repertoires in cytomegalovirus infection. TCRdb independently ran MiXCR on the reads; one entry per CDR3 protein. Of 150,000 to 180,000 distinct CDR3 sequences in the sample, roughly a quarter are singletons; the top ten hold over 9.5%. Sequencing was carried out using PBMCs. The source is a human donor in good health (CMV status not recorded). Some clones in this sample may be carry-over from other donors' samples. Both conserved end residues are part of each CDR3. The order of the fields is V gene, clone size, D gene, J gene, CDR3 DNA, CDR3 protein. D genes are given only for firm matches. Expanded clones are given a class, and other clones once, few, many or no size at all.

TRBV4-3	-	-	TRBJ2-1	TGCGCCAGCAGCCAAGATACGGCATGGGGAAATGAGCAGTTCTTC	CASSQDTAWGNEQFF
TRBV23-1	-	-	TRBJ1-4	TGCGCCAGCAGTCTTAGAGGGAGTGAAAAACTGTTTTTT	CASSLRGSEKLFF
TRBV6-2/TRBV6-3	many	TRBD2	TRBJ2-1	TGTGCCAGCAGAAGGACTAGCGGGACCTACAATGAGCAGTTCTTC	CASRRTSGTYNEQFF
TRBV12-3/TRBV12-4	-	TRBD2	TRBJ2-1	TGTGCCAGCAGTTTCGGCGGGGGGGCCAATGAGCAGTTCTTC	CASSFGGGANEQFF
TRBV15	-	TRBD1	TRBJ1-1	TGTGCCACCAGCAGGGGGATTGACAGGGTTCCCACTGAAGCTTTCTTT	CATSRGIDRVPTEAFF
TRBV6-2/TRBV6-3	few	-	TRBJ1-1	TGTGCCAGCAGTCAGGGTCGCACTGAAGCTTTCTTT	CASSQGRTEAFF
TRBV29-1	-	TRBD2	TRBJ2-1	TGCAGCGCTTCCGGGACTAGCGGACCAAGCTCCTACAATGAGCAGTTCTTC	CSASGTSGPSSYNEQFF
TRBV12-3/TRBV12-4	few	-	TRBJ2-7	TGTGCCAGTAGAGAGCGGGACGAGCAGTACTTC	CASRERDEQYF
TRBV5-1	-	TRBD2	TRBJ2-1	TGCGCCAGCAGCCCTCGAAGCGGGAGCTCCTACAATGAGCAGTTCTTC	CASSPRSGSSYNEQFF
TRBV20-1	-	-	TRBJ1-4	TGCAGTGCTAGATGGGGGGGTGAAAAACTGTTTTTT	CSARWGGEKLFF
TRBV28	-	-	TRBJ1-2	TGTGCCAGCAGCGCAGCAAGTTACACCTTC	CASSAASYTF
TRBV7-3	few	-	TRBJ2-3	TGTGCCAGCAGCTTAACGGGAGCTTCCACAGATACGCAGTATTTT	CASSLTGASTDTQYF
TRBV10-3	few	-	TRBJ2-5	TGTGCCATCAAGAACCGGGACAAAGAGACCCAGTACTTC	CAIKNRDKETQYF
TRBV12-3/TRBV12-4	-	-	TRBJ2-2	TGTGCCAGCCGGAGGTCGGGGAACACCGGGGAGCTGTTTTTT	CASRRSGNTGELFF
TRBV27	-	-	TRBJ2-1	TGTGCCAGCAGTCCAGGACTCTACCAAAGCTCCTACAATGAGCAGTTCTTC	CASSPGLYQSSYNEQFF
TRBV28	-	-	TRBJ1-1	TGTGCCAGCAGGAGAAGCACTGAAGCTTTCTTT	CASRRSTEAFF
TRBV28	-	-	TRBJ2-7	TGTGCCAGCAGTTCCCCCGACGGGTCCACTTTTTCCTACGAGCAGTACTTC	CASSSPDGSTFSYEQYF